This paragraph covers one TCR beta chain sequence. Its specificity is unknown. The germline gene is not matched at one end of the junction; a read error may be the cause. Alongside blood RNA obtained from unsorted whole blood, germline DNA was also extracted. The patients carried chronic HBV infection and had received no treatment. This sample was included in a study of tumor-infiltrating lymphocytes in primary liver carcinoma. At the level of the study: Sequencing of the samples generated roughly 3.65 to 7.5 million productive TCRbeta reads, with similar yields across tissue types. Whole-study findings and limits: The study found a significantly higher top-250-clone fraction in tumors than in blood (p = 0.039). Overlap in tumor-adjacent and tumor-blood pairs fell below that of tumor region pairs.

The CDR3 has 13 residues. Germline V gene sequence: CDR1 SGHNT, CDR2 YENEEA. The investigators made TCR beta cDNA from about 500 ng total RNA, using a constant-region primer. Three nested multiplex PCR rounds of slightly modified ARM-PCR generated TCR beta libraries. The first two PCR rounds used TRBV1-TRBV30 primers with a Cbeta primer, around 10 cycles each. TCRdb ran MiXCR on the multiplex PCR reads and lists one entry per CDR3 protein. The repertoire consists of 180,000 or so distinct CDR3 sequences, with about 60% occurring once and the leading ten covering 72%. The gene calls are TRBV11-3 and TRBJ2-7; D unclear. The TCR sequence derives from a man aged 35-49 years with primary liver carcinoma and hepatitis B virus infection. The sequenced sample was peripheral blood. CDR3 bases: TGTGCCAGCACCCCGCCGGGCAGTTACGAGCAGTATTTC. This encodes CASTPPGSYEQYF.